This TCR beta chain came from a study of cytomegalovirus exposure and HLA in healthy donors. This clone was detected many times. Antigen: not known. Study-wide results and limits: Association with HLA alleles at 0.05 false discovery rate was found for 16,951 TCR beta sequences in a later analysis.

There are 16 residues in the CDR3. J lost 10 bases, V lost 1 base, and 8 bases had no gene match. Germline loops: CDR1 SGHNT, CDR2 YYREEE (reference sequence). In the PCR, 60 Vbeta and 13 Jbeta primers were used. Only in-frame clones appear in the TCRdb table, and some are missing; sequencing was by immunoSEQ multiplex PCR. Found here are approximately 120,000 clones, around four fifths of them singletons; the top ten hold more than 6%. The source is a woman aged 50 to 60 in good health and CMV-seropositive. This chain uses TRBV5-4 with TRBJ1-6; 10 nucleotides align to TRBD1. The sequenced sample consisted of PBMCs. This CDR3 reads CASSLRTGGSNSPLHF. As DNA, the CDR3 is TGTGCCAGCAGCTTGAGGACAGGGGGTTCAAACTCACCCCTCCACTTT.